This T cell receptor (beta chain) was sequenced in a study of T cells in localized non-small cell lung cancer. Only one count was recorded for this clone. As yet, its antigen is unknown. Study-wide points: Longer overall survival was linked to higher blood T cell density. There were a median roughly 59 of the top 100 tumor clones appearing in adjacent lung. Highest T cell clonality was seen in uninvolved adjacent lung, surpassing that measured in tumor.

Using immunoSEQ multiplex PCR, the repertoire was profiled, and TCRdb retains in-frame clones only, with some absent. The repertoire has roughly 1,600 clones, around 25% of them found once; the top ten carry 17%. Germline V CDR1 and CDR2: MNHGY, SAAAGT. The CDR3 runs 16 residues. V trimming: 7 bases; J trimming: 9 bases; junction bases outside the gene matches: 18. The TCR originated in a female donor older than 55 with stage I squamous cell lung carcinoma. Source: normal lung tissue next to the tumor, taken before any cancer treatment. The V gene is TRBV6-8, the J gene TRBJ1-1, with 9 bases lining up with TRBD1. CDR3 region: CASTSREDRGWMKAFF. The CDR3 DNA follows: TGTGCCAGCACCTCAAGGGAGGACAGGGGTTGGATGAAAGCTTTCTTT.